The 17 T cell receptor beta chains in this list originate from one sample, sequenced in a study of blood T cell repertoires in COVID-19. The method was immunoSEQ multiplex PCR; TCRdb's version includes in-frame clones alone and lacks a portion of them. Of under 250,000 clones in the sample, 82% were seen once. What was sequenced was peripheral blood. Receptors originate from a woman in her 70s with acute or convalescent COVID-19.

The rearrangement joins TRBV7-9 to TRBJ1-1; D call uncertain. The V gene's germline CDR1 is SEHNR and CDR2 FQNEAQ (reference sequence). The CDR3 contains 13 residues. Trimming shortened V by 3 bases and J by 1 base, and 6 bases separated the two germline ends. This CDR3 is CASSFGENTEAFF. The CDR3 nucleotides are TGTGCCAGCAGCTTCGGGGAGAACACTGAAGCTTTCTTT.

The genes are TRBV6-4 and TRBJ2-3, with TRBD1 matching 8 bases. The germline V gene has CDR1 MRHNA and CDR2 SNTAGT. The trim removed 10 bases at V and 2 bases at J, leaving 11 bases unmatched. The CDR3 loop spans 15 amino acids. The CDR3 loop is CATRARTGYTDTQYF. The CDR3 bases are TGTGCCACCAGAGCCCGGACAGGGTACACAGATACGCAGTATTTT.

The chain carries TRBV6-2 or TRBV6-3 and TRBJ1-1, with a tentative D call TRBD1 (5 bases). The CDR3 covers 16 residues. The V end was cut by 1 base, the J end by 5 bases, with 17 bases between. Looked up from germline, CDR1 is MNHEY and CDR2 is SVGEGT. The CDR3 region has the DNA TGTGCCAGCAGTTACTTGGCGGGGGGGAGAGGAACTGAAGCTTTCTTT. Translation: CASSYLAGGRGTEAFF.

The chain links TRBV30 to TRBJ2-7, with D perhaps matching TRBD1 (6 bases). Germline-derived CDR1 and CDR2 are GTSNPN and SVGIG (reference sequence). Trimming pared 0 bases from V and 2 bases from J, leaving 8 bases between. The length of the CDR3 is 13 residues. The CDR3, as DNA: TGTGCCTGGAGTGTACACAGGGCCTACGAGCAGTACTTC. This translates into CAWSVHRAYEQYF.

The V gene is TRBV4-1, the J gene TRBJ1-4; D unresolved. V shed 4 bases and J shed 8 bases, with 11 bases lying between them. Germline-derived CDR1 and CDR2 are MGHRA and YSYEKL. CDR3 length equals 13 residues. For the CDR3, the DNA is TGCGCCAGCAGCCGTGAACTCCCGGAAAAACTGTTTTTT. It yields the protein CASSRELPEKLFF.

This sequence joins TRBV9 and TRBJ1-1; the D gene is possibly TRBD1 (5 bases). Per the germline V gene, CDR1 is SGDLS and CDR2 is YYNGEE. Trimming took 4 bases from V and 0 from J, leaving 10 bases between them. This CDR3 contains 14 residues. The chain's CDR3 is CASSIDSLNTEAFF. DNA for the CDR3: TGTGCCAGCAGCATAGACAGTCTGAACACTGAAGCTTTCTTT.

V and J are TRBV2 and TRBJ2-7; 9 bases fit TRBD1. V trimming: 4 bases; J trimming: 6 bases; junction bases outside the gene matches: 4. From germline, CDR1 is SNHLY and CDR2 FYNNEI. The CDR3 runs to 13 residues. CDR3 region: CASSGDRAAEQYF. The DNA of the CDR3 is TGTGCCAGCAGTGGGGACAGGGCCGCCGAGCAGTACTTC.

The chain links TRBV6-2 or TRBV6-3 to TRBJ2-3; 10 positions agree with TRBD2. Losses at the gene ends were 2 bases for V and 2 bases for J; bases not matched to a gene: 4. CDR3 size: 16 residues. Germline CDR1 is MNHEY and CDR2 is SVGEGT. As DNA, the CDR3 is TGTGCCAGCAGTTACGTAGCGGGGGGCACCACAGATACGCAGTATTTT. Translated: CASSYVAGGTTDTQYF.

CDR3 nucleotides: TGTGCCAGCAGCGTAGCTTCAGGGAACCATAACTATGGCTACACCTTC. Its translation is CASSVASGNHNYGYTF. This rearrangement joins TRBV9 to TRBJ1-2; weak D call: TRBD1 (5 bases). CDR3 size: 16 residues. Trimming took off 0 bases at V and 1 base at J, with 13 bases between the two ends. Germline V gene data show CDR1 as SGDLS and CDR2 as YYNGEE.

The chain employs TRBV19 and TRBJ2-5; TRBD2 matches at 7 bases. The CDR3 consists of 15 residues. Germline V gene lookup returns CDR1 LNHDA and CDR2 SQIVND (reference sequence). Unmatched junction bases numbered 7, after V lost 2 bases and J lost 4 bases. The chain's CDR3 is CASSISTGGGETQYF. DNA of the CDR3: TGTGCCAGTAGTATAAGTACGGGAGGTGGAGAGACCCAGTACTTC.

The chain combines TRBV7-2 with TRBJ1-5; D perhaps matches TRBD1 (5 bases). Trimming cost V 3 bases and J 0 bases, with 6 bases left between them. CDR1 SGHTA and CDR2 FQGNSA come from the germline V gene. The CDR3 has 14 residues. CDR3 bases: TGTGCCAGCAGCTTCCAGGGTAGCAATCAGCCCCAGCATTTT. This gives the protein CASSFQGSNQPQHF. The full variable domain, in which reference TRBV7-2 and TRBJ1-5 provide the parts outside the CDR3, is GAGVSQSPSNKVTEKGKDVELRCDPISGHTALYWYRQSLGQGLEFLIYFQGNSAPDKSGLPSDRFSAERTGGSVSTLTIQRTQQEDSAVYLCASSFQGSNQPQHFGDGTRLSIL.

The CDR3, as DNA: TGTGCCAGCCTGACAGGGACCATTAATGAAAAACTGTTTTTT. Translation gives CASLTGTINEKLFF. The chain recombines TRBV6-5 with TRBJ1-4; 7 positions agree with TRBD1. The ends lost 8 bases at V and 4 bases at J; junction bases unmatched: 7. In germline, CDR1 is MNHEY, CDR2 SVGAGI. The CDR3 has 14 amino acids.

The CDR3 DNA sequence: TGTGCCACCAGTGACCCAGGAAGTACCGAAAAACTGTTTTTT. Its protein product is CATSDPGSTEKLFF. The chain combines TRBV24-1 with TRBJ1-4; no reliable D call. The length of the CDR3 is 14 residues. The germline V and J ends were trimmed by 4 bases and 8 bases, with 13 bases remaining between them. Germline assignment: CDR1 KGHDR and CDR2 SFDVKD.

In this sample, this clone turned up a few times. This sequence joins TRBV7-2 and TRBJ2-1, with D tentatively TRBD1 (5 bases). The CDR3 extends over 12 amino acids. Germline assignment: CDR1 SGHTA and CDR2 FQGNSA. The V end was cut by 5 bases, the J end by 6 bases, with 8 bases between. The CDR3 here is CASSVDSNEQFF. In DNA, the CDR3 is TGTGCCAGCAGCGTCGACAGCAATGAGCAGTTCTTC.

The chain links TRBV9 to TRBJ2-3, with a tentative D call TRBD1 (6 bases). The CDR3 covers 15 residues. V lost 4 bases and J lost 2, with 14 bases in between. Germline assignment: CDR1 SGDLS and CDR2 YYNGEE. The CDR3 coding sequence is TGTGCCAGCAGCTCATCAGGGGAAAACACAGATACGCAGTATTTT. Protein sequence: CASSSSGENTDTQYF.

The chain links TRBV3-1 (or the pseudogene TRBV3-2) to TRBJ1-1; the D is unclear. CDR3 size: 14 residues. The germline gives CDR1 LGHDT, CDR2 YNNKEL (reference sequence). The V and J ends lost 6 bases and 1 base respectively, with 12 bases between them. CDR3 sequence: CASRLGQTNTEAFF. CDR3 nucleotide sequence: TGTGCCAGCAGACTGGGCCAGACGAACACTGAAGCTTTCTTT.

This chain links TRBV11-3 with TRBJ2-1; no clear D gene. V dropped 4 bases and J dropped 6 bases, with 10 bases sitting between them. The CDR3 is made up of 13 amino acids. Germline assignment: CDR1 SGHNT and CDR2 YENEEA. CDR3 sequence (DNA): TGTGCCAGCAGCTACCCACCCGGCAATGAGCAGTTCTTC. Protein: CASSYPPGNEQFF.